What follows are 25 T cell receptor beta chains derived from one specimen sequenced in a study of beta chain features in type 1 diabetes listed by TCRdb under 2018. To prepare the library, the immunoSEQ multiplex PCR assay was applied. All of the isolated RNA was reverse transcribed with the High Capacity cDNA Reverse Transcription Kit, so expressed TCRB transcripts were sequenced. TCRdb mirrors the immuneACCESS table, restricted to in-frame sequences. Some clones are absent from its copies; in checked studies, under half trace to an unresolved V gene, and the reason for the others is unknown. The sample contains around 250,000 clones, 13% to 15% of them found a single time. The top ten clonotypes cover around 0.026% of the sample. The sequenced sample consisted of naive CD4+ T cells from blood. The cell subset or site tag for this specimen amounts to: true naive CD4+ T cells. These receptors all come from a woman aged 40 to 50 in good health.

V usage is TRBV4-1 and J usage is TRBJ1-4, with no clear D. CDR3 length equals 15 residues. Trimming took off 3 bases at V and 0 bases at J, with 8 bases between the two ends. Germline V gene lookup returns CDR1 MGHRA and CDR2 YSYEKL. CDR3 nucleotides: TGCGCCAGCAGCCATAGACTGTCAACTAATGAAAAACTGTTTTTT. Amino acid sequence: CASSHRLSTNEKLFF.

This clone was seen a handful of times. The rearrangement links TRBV14 to TRBJ2-1; TRBD1 aligns across 7 bases. The CDR3 contains 15 residues. The J segment lost 5 bases and the V segment lost 4 bases, leaving 8 bases of the junction unmatched. Germline CDR1 reads SGHDN; CDR2 reads FVKESK. The CDR3 coding sequence is TGTGCCAGCAGCCTGACAGGGTTTCAGGACAATGAGCAGTTCTTC. This encodes CASSLTGFQDNEQFF.

This clone was observed a few times. The chain recombines TRBV2 with TRBJ1-2; weak D call: TRBD1 (6 bases). This CDR3 has 14 amino acids. V lost 4 bases and J 8 bases, leaving 17 bases between the germline ends. Per the germline V gene, CDR1 is SNHLY and CDR2 is FYNNEI. The CDR3 loop is CASSADSGRGGYTF. CDR3 nucleotides: TGTGCCAGCAGTGCGGACAGTGGAAGAGGCGGCTACACCTTC.

The V and J genes are TRBV7-6 and TRBJ2-1; 12 bases agree with TRBD2. The CDR3 spans 18 residues. Losses at the gene ends were 5 bases for V and 7 bases for J; bases not matched to a gene: 15. CDR1 SGHVS and CDR2 FNYEAQ come from the germline V gene. CDR3 sequence reads: CASSPILAGGPLGNEQFF. In nucleotides, the CDR3 is TGTGCCAGCAGCCCAATCCTAGCGGGGGGGCCTCTGGGGAATGAGCAGTTCTTC.

This clone was counted a few times. CDR3 residues: CASRDLAGSSGTQYF. CDR3 bases: TGTGCCAGCAGAGATCTAGCGGGCTCATCGGGGACCCAGTACTTC. The rearrangement uses TRBV6-6 and TRBJ2-5; 8 bases are a match to TRBD2. Germline V gene sequence: CDR1 MNHNY, CDR2 SVGAGI (reference sequence). The CDR3 is 15 residues long. V lost 6 bases, J lost 7 bases, and 13 bases stayed unmatched.

This clone showed up many times. J is TRBJ2-1 and V is TRBV4-3; D is possibly TRBD1 (5 bases). Germline CDR1 and CDR2: LGHNA and YSLEER. V was cut by 0 bases and J by 1 base, with 10 bases left in between. The CDR3 has 16 amino acids. CDR3 protein: CASSQDLAGSYNEQFF. The CDR3 DNA reads as TGCGCCAGCAGCCAAGATTTGGCAGGGTCCTACAATGAGCAGTTCTTC.

This clone has a count of ten or more. The chain links TRBV7-2 to TRBJ2-7; 12 positions match TRBD1. Trimming at V came to 5 bases and at J to 6 bases, leaving 8 bases not matched to a gene. CDR1 and CDR2 (germline): SGHTA, FQGNSA. This CDR3 has 15 residues. CDR3: CASSVSGTGGLEQYF. In DNA, the CDR3 is TGTGCCAGCAGCGTATCCGGGACAGGGGGCCTCGAGCAGTACTTC.

The chain recombines TRBV29-1 with TRBJ2-5; 10 bases align to TRBD2. Trimming took 7 bases from V and 0 from J; bases not matched to a gene: 2. The CDR3 has 13 residues. Per the germline V gene, CDR1 is SQVTM and CDR2 is ANQGSEA. The CDR3: CSELAGDQETQYF. The CDR3 region has the DNA TGCAGCGAGCTAGCGGGAGACCAAGAGACCCAGTACTTC.

Comment on this clone: At one end, the junction sequence differs from germline, possibly due to a read error. The rearrangement links TRBV6-5 to TRBJ2-7; TRBD2 might be the D (6 bases). Germline CDR1 reads MNHEY; CDR2 reads SVGAGI. The CDR3 has 12 residues. The CDR3 nucleotides read TGTGCCAGCCGATCGCTGGACGGGACTGGGGACTTC. Protein product: CASRSLDGTGDF.

This clone occurred many times. This rearrangement joins TRBV29-1 to TRBJ1-4, with TRBD1 identical over 7 bases. Trimming cost V 4 bases and J 11 bases; bases outside gene matches: 13. Germline values: CDR1 SQVTM, CDR2 ANQGSEA. The CDR3 runs 14 residues. CDR3 region: CSVGEGQTLPKLFF. The CDR3 DNA is TGCAGCGTTGGCGAGGGACAGACCCTTCCCAAACTGTTTTTT.

The V call is TRBV15, the J call TRBJ1-4, with D possibly matching TRBD1 (6 bases). Germline CDR1 and CDR2: LNHNV and YYDKDF (reference sequence). The CDR3 length is 16 residues. Trimming took off 2 bases at V and 4 bases at J, with 14 bases between the two ends. CDR3 region: CATSRTPGQRNEKLFF. In DNA, the CDR3 is TGTGCCACCAGCAGAACTCCGGGACAACGTAATGAAAAACTGTTTTTT.

This clone turned up a few times. The V gene is TRBV28, the J gene TRBJ1-5, with 9 bases matching TRBD1. V dropped 5 bases and J dropped 4; count of bases not matched to a gene: 3. This CDR3 spans 14 amino acids. CDR1 and CDR2 from the germline V gene are MDHEN and SYDVKM. Here the CDR3 DNA reads TGTGCCAGCAGTCCGGGACAGGGAAATCAGCCCCAGCATTTT. Translation: CASSPGQGNQPQHF.

This clone has a single count. The chain recombines TRBV6-5 with TRBJ1-3; the match to TRBD1 covers 7 bases. This CDR3 is built from 15 residues. Unmatched junction bases numbered 5, after V lost 5 bases and J lost 1 base. Germline lookup yields CDR1 MNHEY and CDR2 SVGAGI. CDR3 DNA: TGTGCCAGCAGTACAGGGGTAGGGTCTGGAAACACCATATATTTT. It translates to CASSTGVGSGNTIYF.

The chain combines TRBV18 with TRBJ2-5; a weak D match, TRBD1 (6 bases). Per the germline V gene, CDR1 is KGHSH and CDR2 is LQKENI. Trimming pared 4 bases from V and 5 bases from J, leaving 23 bases between. The CDR3 loop spans 17 amino acids. The CDR3 DNA reads as TGTGCCAGCTCACGCCTCCGGGACACCCAATCCCAGGAGACCCAGTACTTC. Its protein product is CASSRLRDTQSQETQYF.

The J gene is TRBJ1-4, the V gene TRBV9, with 9 bases fitting TRBD1. V trimming: 2 bases; J trimming: 3 bases; junction bases outside the gene matches: 8. CDR1 SGDLS and CDR2 YYNGEE come from the germline V gene. The CDR3 loop spans 17 amino acids. CDR3 in amino acids: CASSVASGQGPNEKLFF. The CDR3 DNA is TGTGCCAGCAGCGTTGCCTCCGGACAGGGGCCTAATGAAAAACTGTTTTTT.

This chain connects TRBV2 to TRBJ2-7; D not certain. CDR3 length: 12 residues. Germline loops: CDR1 SNHLY, CDR2 FYNNEI. V gave up 4 bases and J gave up 4 bases, with 8 bases separating them. The chain's CDR3 is CASSGEVYEQYF. As DNA, the CDR3 is TGTGCCAGCAGTGGCGAGGTTTACGAGCAGTACTTC.

A few counts support this clone. The genes are TRBV4-3 and TRBJ2-1; 12 bases are a match to TRBD2. V lost 1 base to trimming and J lost 4 bases; unmatched junction nucleotides: 8. Germline values: CDR1 LGHNA, CDR2 YSLEER. This CDR3 is built from 18 residues. CDR3 DNA sequence: TGCGCCAGCAGCCAAGCGCTACTAGCGGGGGGACTATACAATGAGCAGTTCTTC. It codes for CASSQALLAGGLYNEQFF.

The CDR3 region is CASSGLRDRGYGYTF. DNA of the CDR3: TGTGCCAGCAGTGGCCTCCGGGACAGGGGATATGGCTACACCTTC. The V gene is TRBV6-5, the J gene TRBJ1-2, with 10 bases lining up with TRBD1. CDR1 MNHEY and CDR2 SVGAGI come from the germline V gene. J gave up 5 bases and V 5 bases, and 8 bases lay outside the gene matches. The CDR3 is 15 residues long.

This clone appeared a few times. V gene TRBV7-2 combines with J gene TRBJ2-5; TRBD2 aligns across 15 bases. Germline values: CDR1 SGHTA, CDR2 FQGNSA. V shed 5 bases, J shed 5 bases, and the junction held 6 bases outside the gene matches. CDR3 length: 16 amino acids. The CDR3, as DNA: TGTGCCAGCAGCGCCGGACTAGCGGGGGGGCGGGAGACCCAGTACTTC. Amino acid sequence: CASSAGLAGGRETQYF.

This clone appeared a few times. The chain combines TRBV21-1 with TRBJ1-5; the table names TRBD1, a call not compared with the DNA. TRBV21-1 is labeled a pseudogene. This CDR3 spans 14 amino acids. CDR3 residues: CASSNSGSNQPQHF. The CDR3 bases are TGTGCCAGCAGCAACTCAGGTAGCAATCAGCCCCAGCATTTT.

This chain connects TRBV19 to TRBJ2-7; TRBD2 might be the D (6 bases). Germline loops: CDR1 LNHDA, CDR2 SQIVND (reference sequence). V shed 4 bases and J shed 6 bases, with 19 bases lying between them. CDR3 size: 15 residues. The CDR3 here is CASSTGRLTGGEQYF. The CDR3 DNA reads as TGTGCCAGTAGTACTGGACGTTTGACCGGGGGCGAGCAGTACTTC.

In its sample, this clone was seen a few times. The rearrangement uses TRBV20-1 and TRBJ1-1; possibly TRBD1 for D (6 bases). V dropped 6 bases and J dropped 12 bases, with 14 bases sitting between them. This CDR3 has 10 residues. Germline V gives CDR1 DFQATT, CDR2 SNEGSKA (reference sequence). CDR3 sequence reads: CSATARGTFF. The DNA for the CDR3 is TGCAGTGCGACCGCCAGGGGAACTTTCTTT.

This clone turned up a few times. This sequence joins TRBV29-1 and TRBJ2-5; a possible D gene is TRBD2 (7 bases). Germline V gene sequence: CDR1 SQVTM, CDR2 ANQGSEA. This CDR3 comprises 13 residues. Deletions cut 4 bases from V and 4 bases from J, with 13 bases between. CDR3 in amino acids: CSVGGGRGETQYF. In DNA, the CDR3 is TGCAGCGTTGGGGGGGGCAGGGGAGAGACCCAGTACTTC.

This chain connects TRBV18 to TRBJ2-3; 14 bases align to TRBD2. Germline V gene data show CDR1 as KGHSH and CDR2 as LQKENI. The CDR3 has 18 residues. Trimming removed 3 bases from V and 3 bases from J; junction bases left unmatched: 8. CDR3 nucleotide sequence: TGTGCCAGCTCACCGACGACGGGACTAGCGGGGGTGACAGATACGCAGTATTTT. This gives the protein CASSPTTGLAGVTDTQYF.

V usage is TRBV5-1 and J usage is TRBJ2-3; a possible D gene is TRBD2 (6 bases). The CDR3 totals 15 residues. The V end was cut by 4 bases, the J end by 2 bases, with 14 bases between. Germline V gene data show CDR1 as SGHRS and CDR2 as YFSETQ. CDR3: CASSPRSGATDTQYF. In nucleotides, the CDR3 is TGCGCCAGCAGCCCCCGTAGCGGCGCCACAGATACGCAGTATTTT.